The 29 T cell receptor beta chains reported below all come from one sample, sequenced in a study of Tregs in tolerant kidney transplant recipients. Sequencing was performed with immunoSEQ multiplex PCR; in TCRdb, only in-frame clones are kept and a portion is missing. The sample contains about 64,000 clones, 95% to 98% of which appear only once. This material consisted of Tregs from blood, taken before the transplant. These receptors all come from a human donor who received a combined kidney and bone marrow transplant.

CDR3 region: CASSIKGLAGDLGYEQYF. The CDR3 DNA sequence: TGTGCCAGTAGTATCAAAGGTCTAGCGGGAGATTTAGGCTACGAGCAGTACTTC. V usage is TRBV19 and J usage is TRBJ2-7; TRBD2 aligns across 10 bases. Losses at the gene ends were 3 bases for V and 3 bases for J; bases not matched to a gene: 14. Looked up from germline, CDR1 is LNHDA and CDR2 is SQIVND (reference sequence). This CDR3 is 18 amino acids long.

The V call is TRBV1, the J call TRBJ2-5; the D call of TRBD1 is as the table states it, not checked on the DNA. TRBV1 is noted as a pseudogene. The CDR3 loop spans 16 amino acids. CDR3 nucleotide sequence: TGCACCAGCAGCCAAGTATACGGACATGGTGGGGAGACCCAGTACTTC. It is translated as CTSSQVYGHGGETQYF.

V gene TRBV23-1 combines with J gene TRBJ2-7, with D possibly being TRBD1 (6 bases). TRBV23-1 is labeled an ORF, and its function is uncertain. The CDR3 spans 14 residues. V lost 3 bases and J 7 bases, leaving 16 bases between the germline ends. Written as DNA, the CDR3 is TGCGCCAGCAGTCACCGCTACAGGGTATGTGAGCAGTACTTC. Amino acid sequence: CASSHRYRVCEQYF.

The gene calls are TRBV11-2 and TRBJ2-1; the D gene is possibly TRBD2 (6 bases). Germline values: CDR1 SGHAT, CDR2 FQNNGV. There are 12 residues in the CDR3. V gave up 4 bases and J gave up 12 bases, with 13 bases separating them. CDR3 residues: CASSWGLHRQFF. In nucleotides, the CDR3 is TGTGCCAGCAGCTGGGGACTTCATAGGCAGTTCTTC.

This chain links TRBV5-4 with TRBJ2-3; no clear D. Trimming removed 4 bases at V and 2 bases at J, with 11 bases between. CDR1 is SGHNT and CDR2 is YYREEE in the germline V gene (reference sequence). CDR3 length equals 14 residues. The CDR3 reads CASSRRGLTDTQYF. The CDR3 bases are TGTGCCAGCAGCCGCCGTGGGCTCACAGATACGCAGTATTTT.

This chain joins TRBV5-4 and TRBJ2-3, with 8 bases fitting TRBD2. CDR3 size: 15 residues. Germline V gives CDR1 SGHNT, CDR2 YYREEE (reference sequence). J was trimmed by 1 base and V by 2 bases; bases with no gene match: 3. CDR3 in DNA: TGTGCCAGCAGCTTCCCGGGAGGGGGCACAGATACGCAGTATTTT. This codes for CASSFPGGGTDTQYF.

The chain links TRBV18 to TRBJ2-1; maybe TRBD2 (6 bases). V was clipped by 1 base and J by 5 bases, with 12 bases between them. CDR3 size: 15 residues. Germline assignment: CDR1 KGHSH and CDR2 LQKENI. The CDR3 DNA follows: TGTGCCAGCTCACCACGGGGCGGGATGGACAATGAGCAGTTCTTC. This sequence encodes CASSPRGGMDNEQFF. Complete variable domain (other parts from reference TRBV18 and TRBJ2-1): NAGVMQNPRHLVRRRGQEARLRCSPMKGHSHVYWYRQLPEEGLKFMVYLQKENIIDESGMPKERFSAEFPKEGPSILRIQQVVRGDSAAYFCASSPRGGMDNEQFFGPGTRLTVL.

The V and J genes are TRBV4-1 and TRBJ2-1; TRBD1 is a possible D gene (5 bases). The length of the CDR3 is 14 residues. V was pared by 3 bases and J by 9 bases, with 15 bases between. CDR1 MGHRA and CDR2 YSYEKL come from the germline V gene. As DNA, the CDR3 is TGCGCCAGCAGCCACAGGGTTCGATATGCTGAGCAGTTCTTC. Translated, it gives CASSHRVRYAEQFF.

This clone was seen a single time. V gene TRBV19 combines with J gene TRBJ2-1, with 8 bases identical to TRBD2. Trimming cost V 7 bases and J 2 bases; bases outside gene matches: 7. From germline, CDR1 is LNHDA and CDR2 SQIVND (reference sequence). CDR3 length: 15 amino acids. CDR3 bases: TGTGCCAGTACCGTTAGCGGGGCGACCTACAATGAGCAGTTCTTC. This codes for CASTVSGATYNEQFF.

V is TRBV6-5 and J is TRBJ2-3; 15 bases line up with TRBD2. Germline V gene lookup returns CDR1 MNHEY and CDR2 SVGAGI. Losses at the gene ends were 5 bases for V and 6 bases for J; bases not matched to a gene: 3. This CDR3 comprises 15 residues. Here the CDR3 reads CASSGGLAGGDTQYF. The CDR3 nucleotides are TGTGCCAGCAGTGGCGGACTAGCGGGGGGGGATACGCAGTATTTT.

The chain joins TRBV4-2 to TRBJ1-1; TRBD1 matches 10 bases. This CDR3 region has 15 residues. The V gene's germline CDR1 is LGHNA and CDR2 YNFKEQ. V dropped 4 bases and J dropped 3; count of bases not matched to a gene: 5. The CDR3 reads CASSPTGGQYTEAFF. In DNA, the CDR3 is TGTGCCAGCAGCCCGACAGGGGGCCAGTACACTGAAGCTTTCTTT.

The rearrangement uses TRBV5-6 and TRBJ1-1, with 8 bases lining up with TRBD1. After removal of 2 bases from V and 2 bases from J, the junction contained 8 bases not matched to a gene. Germline V CDR1 and CDR2: SGHDT, YYEEEE. The CDR3 spans 16 residues. CDR3 nucleotides: TGTGCCAGCAGCTTCGCAGGGGGCGCGATCAACACTGAAGCTTTCTTT. It encodes CASSFAGGAINTEAFF. Based on the CDR3 plus reference TRBV5-6 and TRBJ1-1, the full variable domain is DAGVTQSPTHLIKTRGQQVTLRCSPKSGHDTVSWYQQALGQGPQFIFQYYEEEERQRGNFPDRFSGHQFPNYSSELNVNALLLGDSALYLCASSFAGGAINTEAFFGQGTRLTVV.

The rearrangement uses TRBV30 and TRBJ2-7; weak D call: TRBD1 (5 bases). V lost 5 bases and J 4 bases, leaving 15 bases between the germline ends. Germline loops: CDR1 GTSNPN, CDR2 SVGIG (reference sequence). The CDR3 is 13 residues long. The CDR3 DNA reads as TGTGCCTGGGTTGTACAGGACCCATACGAGCAGTACTTC. It specifies CAWVVQDPYEQYF. Full variable domain (outside the CDR3, taken from reference TRBV30 and TRBJ2-7): SQTIHQWPATLVQPVGSPLSLECTVEGTSNPNLYWYRQAAGRGLQLLFYSVGIGQISSEVPQNLSASRPQDRQFILSSKKLLLSDSGFYLCAWVVQDPYEQYFGPGTRLTVT.

The CDR3 coding sequence is TGTGCCAGTAGTATGGGAGGAGCTAGCAGGGAGACCCAGTACTTC. Translating it yields CASSMGGASRETQYF. The chain employs TRBV19 and TRBJ2-5; maybe TRBD2 (6 bases). Trimming removed 3 bases from V and 5 bases from J, with 16 bases in between. This CDR3 is built from 15 residues. The germline V gene encodes CDR1 LNHDA and CDR2 SQIVND (reference sequence).

The chain is built from TRBV6-1 and TRBJ1-2, with D tentatively TRBD1 (5 bases). Germline V gene lookup returns CDR1 MNHNS and CDR2 SASEGT. The CDR3 sequence is 14 residues long. The V and J ends lost 4 bases and 2 bases respectively, with 11 bases between them. The CDR3 bases are TGTGCCAGCAGTGTATTTGCAGGGAACTATGGCTACACCTTC. The encoded protein is CASSVFAGNYGYTF.

The chain uses TRBV6-5 and TRBJ1-1, with TRBD1 matching over 8 bases. The CDR3 is 15 residues long. V dropped 6 bases and J dropped 4; count of bases not matched to a gene: 10. Germline CDR1 is MNHEY and CDR2 is SVGAGI. The CDR3 sequence: CASRKIGQGITEAFF. CDR3 nucleotide sequence: TGTGCCAGCAGAAAAATCGGACAGGGAATCACTGAAGCTTTCTTT.

The chain has TRBV7-8 and TRBJ1-2; 7 bases fit TRBD1. V dropped 0 bases and J dropped 7; count of bases not matched to a gene: 2. The germline V gene encodes CDR1 SGHVS and CDR2 FQNEAQ. The CDR3 is made up of 13 amino acids. The CDR3 spells CASSLADRRGYTF. Here the CDR3 DNA reads TGTGCCAGCAGCTTAGCGGACAGGCGTGGCTACACCTTC.

This chain's CDR3 is CASKWQGRTNVLTF. The CDR3 DNA reads TGTGCCAGCAAGTGGCAGGGAAGGACCAACGTCCTGACTTTC. The chain joins TRBV6-5 to TRBJ2-6; D perhaps matches TRBD1 (5 bases). The CDR3 is made up of 14 amino acids. From germline, CDR1 is MNHEY and CDR2 SVGAGI. The V end was cut by 7 bases, the J end by 8 bases, with 15 bases between.

The chain employs TRBV5-1 and TRBJ2-7; TRBD1 agrees at 7 bases. With 0 bases clipped from V and 9 bases from J, the junction kept 6 bases outside the gene matches. CDR1 SGHRS and CDR2 YFSETQ come from the germline V gene. The CDR3 is made up of 13 amino acids. The CDR3 region is CASSLADRTGQYF. The CDR3 nucleotides read TGCGCCAGCAGCTTGGCGGACAGGACCGGGCAGTACTTC.

The chain links TRBV5-5 to TRBJ2-7; D perhaps matches TRBD1 (5 bases). The germline V and J ends were trimmed by 0 bases and 6 bases, with 16 bases remaining between them. This CDR3 spans 15 amino acids. Germline V CDR1 and CDR2: SGHKS, YYEKEE (reference sequence). The CDR3 is CASSLGTLPSGEQYF. The CDR3 DNA sequence: TGTGCCAGCAGCTTGGGGACACTTCCCTCGGGCGAGCAGTACTTC.

The V call is TRBV30, the J call TRBJ2-3, with 7 positions matching TRBD2. This CDR3 contains 14 residues. Germline V lookup: CDR1 GTSNPN, CDR2 SVGIG (reference sequence). V shed 4 bases, J shed 1 base, and the junction held 5 bases outside the gene matches. CDR3 amino acids: CAWKRAGRTDTQYF. In nucleotides, the CDR3 is TGTGCCTGGAAACGAGCGGGACGCACAGATACGCAGTATTTT.

The rearrangement joins TRBV2 to TRBJ1-3; 10 bases fit TRBD1. The CDR3 is made up of 17 amino acids. Germline V CDR1 and CDR2: SNHLY, FYNNEI. With 8 bases clipped from V and 3 bases from J, the junction kept 13 bases outside the gene matches. CDR3 DNA sequence: TGTGCCAGCTTAACCCGACAGGGGGCGCCGGGTGGAAACACCATATATTTT. This sequence encodes CASLTRQGAPGGNTIYF.

This chain joins TRBV5-4 and TRBJ2-5, with 8 bases fitting TRBD2. Germline CDR1 and CDR2: SGHNT and YYREEE (reference sequence). J lost 3 bases, V lost 2 bases, and 3 bases had no gene match. The CDR3 runs to 14 residues. The CDR3 sequence is CASSFLLAEETQYF. CDR3 nucleotides: TGTGCCAGCAGCTTCCTACTAGCGGAAGAGACCCAGTACTTC.

The chain joins TRBV7-9 to TRBJ2-5, with 15 nucleotides matching TRBD2. The germline V gene has CDR1 SEHNR and CDR2 FQNEAQ (reference sequence). CDR3 length equals 16 residues. The junction had 6 bases not matched to a gene; V was cut back by 5 bases and J by 5 bases. The CDR3 bases are TGTGCCAGCAGCCCACCAGGGACTAGCGGGAGGGAGACCCAGTACTTC. This translates into CASSPPGTSGRETQYF.

The rearrangement uses TRBV5-4 and TRBJ2-1, with 10 positions matching TRBD2. Germline V gene data show CDR1 as SGHNT and CDR2 as YYREEE (reference sequence). The V segment lost 0 bases and the J segment 1 base; nucleotides outside the gene matches: 10. The CDR3 spans 19 residues. CDR3 nucleotides: TGTGCCAGCAGCTTGGGGTTAGCGGGGGGCCCGCTGTCCTACAATGAGCAGTTCTTC. This gives the protein CASSLGLAGGPLSYNEQFF.

This chain connects TRBV7-9 to TRBJ2-1, with TRBD2 matching 9 bases. CDR3 size: 15 residues. Trimming at V came to 5 bases and at J to 9 bases, leaving 11 bases not matched to a gene. Germline V gene sequence: CDR1 SEHNR, CDR2 FQNEAQ (reference sequence). CDR3 sequence reads: CASSNSGSGLGEQFF. Written as DNA, the CDR3 is TGTGCCAGCAGCAATAGCGGGAGCGGTTTGGGTGAGCAGTTCTTC.

The V and J genes are TRBV5-1 and TRBJ2-7, with a weak D call TRBD1 (6 bases). Trimming stripped 3 bases from V and 1 base from J, with 14 bases between. The CDR3 extends over 15 amino acids. CDR1 and CDR2 from the germline V gene are SGHRS and YFSETQ. The CDR3 loop is CASSYSGVTSYEQYF. DNA of the CDR3: TGCGCCAGCAGCTATTCAGGGGTCACGTCCTACGAGCAGTACTTC.

This sequence joins TRBV7-2 and TRBJ2-7; 8 nucleotides align to TRBD1. V lost 1 base and J lost 0; bases outside the gene matches: 5. Germline V gene sequence: CDR1 SGHTA, CDR2 FQGNSA. The CDR3 loop spans 16 amino acids. The DNA for the CDR3 is TGTGCCAGCAGCTTAGGAGGGACAGGCTTCTCCTACGAGCAGTACTTC. This encodes CASSLGGTGFSYEQYF. Full variable domain (remainder filled in from reference TRBV7-2 and TRBJ2-7): GAGVSQSPSNKVTEKGKDVELRCDPISGHTALYWYRQSLGQGLEFLIYFQGNSAPDKSGLPSDRFSAERTGGSVSTLTIQRTQQEDSAVYLCASSLGGTGFSYEQYFGPGTRLTVT.

CDR3 coding DNA: TGTGCCAGCAGCGCCGGAACAGGGGCCGGCTACACCTTC. Translated: CASSAGTGAGYTF. The rearrangement links TRBV7-2 to TRBJ1-2; TRBD1 agrees at 7 bases. Germline CDR1 SGHTA, CDR2 FQGNSA. V lost 5 bases, J lost 8 bases, and 8 bases stayed unmatched. The CDR3 is 13 amino acids.